Given below is one T cell receptor beta chain in context. What this receptor recognizes is not known. Per-nucleotide qualities are absent, and no much larger clonotype sits a single base away. The data stem from a study of post-analysis software for immune sequencing data (dated by TCRdb to the mid-2010s). Turning to the overall study: Recorded disease courses included relapsing-remitting, secondary progressive and progressive-relapsing multiple sclerosis, with some patients lacking subtype annotation. Patient repertoires were compared against around 10 previously published healthy control repertoires from donors aged roughly 6 to 28 years. A subset of samples was prepared in parallel using single-end sample barcoding, then pooled and co-amplified after Illumina adapter ligation. The paper as a whole reports these results and caveats: The control group was slightly older than the multiple sclerosis patient group. Strong co-clustering of samples prepared in the same batch was shown by direct clustering with F measure, prompting a batch-effect correction. Significantly higher frequencies in patients than in controls were found for about five TRBV segments, including TRBV5-6, TRBV5-1 and TRBV20-1. Multiple sclerosis patients had significantly lower normalized Chao1 diversity than controls, a result that suggests substantial peripheral T-cell clonal expansion.

The CDR3, cysteine through phenylalanine, is 13 amino acids long. Solely the CDR3 DNA is kept, with 39 bases framed from the first base. CDR1 and CDR2, looked up from the germline V gene, are SGHRS and YFSETQ. TCR beta repertoires were profiled from peripheral blood of about a dozen young patients with multiple sclerosis to demonstrate the VDJtools post-analysis software. The patients with multiple sclerosis were children and adolescents between roughly 6 and 17 years of age. Library preparation employed PCR. Sequencing was carried out with an Illumina HiSeq 2500. To reduce PCR and sequencing biases, unique molecular identifiers were built into the TCR beta cDNA libraries. Roughly 0.5 million cDNA molecules were obtained per 1 to 10 million input T cells, so each molecule approximated one T cell. The same protocol used for the earlier healthy control dataset was applied to prepare and sequence the patient libraries. Samples belonging to the same batch were prepared together, multiplexed and sequenced on a shared HiSeq lane. The study's own analysis went as follows. MIGEC handled the raw barcoded reads, throwing out single-read molecular identifier groups before consensus assembly and CDR3 extraction. VDJtools was used for post-analysis of the clonotype tables, with diversity normalized by down-sampling every dataset to the smallest sample size. In repertoire overlap clustering, CDR3 amino acid sequences, but not nucleotide sequences, were matched to correct batch-related cross-sample contamination. TCRdb reran the public reads through fastp at Q25 and MiXCR, keeping productive beta chains. Records with the same CDR3 protein are collapsed into one entry carrying the most frequent genes and DNA. TCRdb assigned the V and J calls; the authors' analysis was not used. Here the sample has around 700,000 distinct CDR3 sequences; 55% to 60% occur a single time. Approximately 11% of the sample is taken by the ten largest.

The chain was built from TRBV5-1 and TRBJ2-7; 7 nucleotides in the junction match TRBD1. The better agreement between TRBJ2-5 and the DNA end casts doubt on the J call. The TCR sequence derives from a girl aged 2 to 10 with multiple sclerosis. Source material: blood. The CDR3 amino acid sequence is: CASKSGQQETQYF. The sequenced DNA: TGCGCCAGCAAGTCGGGACAGCAAGAGACCCAGTACTTC.